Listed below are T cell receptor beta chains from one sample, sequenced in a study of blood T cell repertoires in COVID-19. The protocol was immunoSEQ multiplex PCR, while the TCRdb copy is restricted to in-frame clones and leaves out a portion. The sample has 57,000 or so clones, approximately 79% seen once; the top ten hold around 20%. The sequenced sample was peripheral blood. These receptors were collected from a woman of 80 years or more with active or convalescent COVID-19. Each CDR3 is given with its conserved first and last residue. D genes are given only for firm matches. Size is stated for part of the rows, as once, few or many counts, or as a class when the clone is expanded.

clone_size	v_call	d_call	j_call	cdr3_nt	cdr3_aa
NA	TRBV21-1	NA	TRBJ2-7	TGTGCCAGCAGCAGGGACAGGGTTTCCTACGAGCAGTACTTC	CASSRDRVSYEQYF
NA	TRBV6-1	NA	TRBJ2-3	TGTGCCAGCAGTGAAGTCGTGGGGCTCACAGATACGCAGTATTTT	CASSEVVGLTDTQYF
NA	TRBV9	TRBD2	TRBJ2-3	TGTGCCAGCAGCGTAGTGCCGGGGGGGGCCCAAGATACGCAGTATTTT	CASSVVPGGAQDTQYF
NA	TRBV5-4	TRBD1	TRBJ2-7	TGTGCCAGCAGCGGGGGACAGGGGCTCTCCTACGAGCAGTACTTC	CASSGGQGLSYEQYF
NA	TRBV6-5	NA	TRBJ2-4	TGTGCCAGCCAGGGGCGAGCCAAAAACATTCAGTACTTC	CASQGRAKNIQYF
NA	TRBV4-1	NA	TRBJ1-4	TGCGCCAGCAGCCAAGACGGCCAGGGTGGGGAAAAACTGTTTTTT	CASSQDGQGGEKLFF
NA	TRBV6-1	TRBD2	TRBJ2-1	TGTGCCAGCAGTGAATCTAGCGGGGGTTACAATGAGCAGTTCTTC	CASSESSGGYNEQFF
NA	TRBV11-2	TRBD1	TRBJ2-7	TGTGCCAGCAGCTTAGAGGGGGGACAGGGGAGATACGAGCAGTACTTC	CASSLEGGQGRYEQYF
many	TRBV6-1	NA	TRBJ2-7	TGTGCCAGCAGTGAATTGGGGGGAAGATTCTCCTACGAGCAGTACTTC	CASSELGGRFSYEQYF
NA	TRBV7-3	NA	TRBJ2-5	TGTGCCAGCAGCCCTAACGTCCAAGAGACCCAGTACTTC	CASSPNVQETQYF
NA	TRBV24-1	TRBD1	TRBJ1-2	TGTGCCACCAGTGAAGATCCGGGACAGGAGGGAGGTTATGGCTACACCTTC	CATSEDPGQEGGYGYTF
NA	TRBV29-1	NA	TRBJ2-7	TGCAGCGTACGACCACGTCGGGGCGAGCAGTACTTC	CSVRPRRGEQYF
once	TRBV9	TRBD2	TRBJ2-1	TGTGCCAGCAGCGCCTTAGCGGGTAGCTCCTACAATGAGCAGTTCTTC	CASSALAGSSYNEQFF
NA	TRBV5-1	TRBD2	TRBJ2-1	TGCGCCAGCAGCTTGGAAACTAGCGGGGGGTACAATGAGCAGTTCTTC	CASSLETSGGYNEQFF
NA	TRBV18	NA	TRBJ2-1	TGTGCCAGCTCACCACGGATGGAGGGTGGCAATGAGCAGTTCTTC	CASSPRMEGGNEQFF
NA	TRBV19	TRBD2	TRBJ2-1	TGTGCCAGTAGTATAGAGCGGGGGGGTGAGCAGTTCTTC	CASSIERGGEQFF
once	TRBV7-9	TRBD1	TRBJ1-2	TGTGCCAGCAGCGTAGGCACCGGGACAGGGATTTATGGCTACACCTTC	CASSVGTGTGIYGYTF
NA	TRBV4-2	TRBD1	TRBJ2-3	TGTGCCAGCAGCCCACCGGGACAGGAGGCAGATACGCAGTATTTT	CASSPPGQEADTQYF
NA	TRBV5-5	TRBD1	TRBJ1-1	TGTGCCAGCAGCTTCGCCGGGACAGGGGACACTGAAGCTTTCTTT	CASSFAGTGDTEAFF
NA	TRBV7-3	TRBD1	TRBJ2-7	TGTGCCAGCAGCTTAAACGGACAGGACGAGCAGTACTTC	CASSLNGQDEQYF
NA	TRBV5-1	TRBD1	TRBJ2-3	TGCGCCAGCAGCCCGGGGACAGGGGGAATGAGCACAGATACGCAGTATTTT	CASSPGTGGMSTDTQYF
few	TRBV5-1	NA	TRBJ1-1	TGCGCCAGCAGCCTAGAAGTGAACACTGAAGCTTTCTTT	CASSLEVNTEAFF
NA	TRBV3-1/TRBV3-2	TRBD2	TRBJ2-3	TGTGCCAGCAGCCTCTGGTTAGCGGGGCCCACAGATACGCAGTATTTT	CASSLWLAGPTDTQYF
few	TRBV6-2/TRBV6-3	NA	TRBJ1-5	TGTGCCAGCAGTTACTCGTTGTTAGGGGTGGATCAGCCCCAGCATTTT	CASSYSLLGVDQPQHF
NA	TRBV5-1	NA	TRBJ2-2	TGCGCCAGCAGCACTGCGACAGTCCGCGGGGAGCTGTTTTTT	CASSTATVRGELFF
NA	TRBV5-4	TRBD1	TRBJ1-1	TGTGCCAGCAGCCTGACAGGGCGAACTGAAGCTTTCTTT	CASSLTGRTEAFF
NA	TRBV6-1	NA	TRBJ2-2	TGTGCCAGCAGTGAAGGGGAACGGGAAACCGGGGAGCTGTTTTTT	CASSEGERETGELFF
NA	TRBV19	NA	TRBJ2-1	TGTGCCAGTAGTATAGGGGCAGGGGCGTACAATGAGCAGTTCTTC	CASSIGAGAYNEQFF
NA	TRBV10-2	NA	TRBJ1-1	TGCGCCACCATTTCCCCGGGAATGAACACTGAAGCTTTCTTT	CATISPGMNTEAFF
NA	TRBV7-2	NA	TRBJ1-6	TGTGCCAGCAGCTCAGGGAACCATAATTCACCCCTCCACTTT	CASSSGNHNSPLHF
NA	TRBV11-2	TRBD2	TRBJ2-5	TGTGCCAGCAGCCCGGGGACTAGCGGGGGGACTCAAGAGACCCAGTACTTC	CASSPGTSGGTQETQYF
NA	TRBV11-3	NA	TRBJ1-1	TGTGCCAGCAGCCAACGGACGGGGGACACTGAAGCTTTCTTT	CASSQRTGDTEAFF
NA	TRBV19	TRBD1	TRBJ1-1	TGTGCCAGTAGTAGGACAGGGGATAGCACTGAAGCTTTCTTT	CASSRTGDSTEAFF
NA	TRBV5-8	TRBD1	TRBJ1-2	TGTGCCAGCAGCTTGGCCCGACAGACAGGGGGATTCAACTATGGCTACACCTTC	CASSLARQTGGFNYGYTF
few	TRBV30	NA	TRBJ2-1	TGTGCCTGGAGTCATTATAGCGGTTCCAATGAGCAGTTCTTC	CAWSHYSGSNEQFF
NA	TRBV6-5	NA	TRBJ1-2	TGTGCCAGCAGTTACGGCCAGGGCCTCAACTATGGCTACACCTTC	CASSYGQGLNYGYTF
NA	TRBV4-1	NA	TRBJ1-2	TGCGCCAGCAGCCTACAGGGTCAGGTTGGCTACACCTTC	CASSLQGQVGYTF
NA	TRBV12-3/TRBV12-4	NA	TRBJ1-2	TGTGCCAGCAGTTTATCGGGAAACGGCTACACCTTC	CASSLSGNGYTF
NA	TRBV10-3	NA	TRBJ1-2	TGTGCCATCAGTGAGTCAAACGGGGGTAGTCGTACCTTC	CAISESNGGSRTF
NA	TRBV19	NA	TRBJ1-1	TGTGCCAGTAGTCGGTCAGGGGTGAGCACTGAAGCTTTCTTT	CASSRSGVSTEAFF
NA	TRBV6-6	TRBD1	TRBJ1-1	TGTGCCAGCAGTTTCACGGGACAGGCGAACACTGAAGCTTTCTTT	CASSFTGQANTEAFF
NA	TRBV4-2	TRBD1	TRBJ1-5	TGTGCCAGCAGCCATCCCCGAACAGGGGTAAGGGGCAATCAGCCCCAGCATTTT	CASSHPRTGVRGNQPQHF
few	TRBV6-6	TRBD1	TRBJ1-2	TGTGCCACCCAGGGGGGACCATTGCCTGGCTACACCTTC	CATQGGPLPGYTF
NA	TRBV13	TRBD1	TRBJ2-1	TGTGCCAGCAGTCCCGCCCGGGACAGGGTCTCCTACAATGAGCAGTTCTTC	CASSPARDRVSYNEQFF
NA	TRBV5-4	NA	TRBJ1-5	TGTGCCAGCAGCGACGGGTTGGACAATCAGCCCCAGCATTTT	CASSDGLDNQPQHF
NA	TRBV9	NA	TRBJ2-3	TGTGCCAGCAGCGTAGGTGTCGGTTCTAGCACAGATACGCAGTATTTT	CASSVGVGSSTDTQYF
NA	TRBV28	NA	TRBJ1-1	TGTGCCAGCAGTTTCCCGCCATCTACTTCTCCGAACACTGAAGCTTTCTTT	CASSFPPSTSPNTEAFF
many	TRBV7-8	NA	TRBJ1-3	TGTGCCAGCAGCTTATCGGACACCTACTCTGGAAACACCATATATTTT	CASSLSDTYSGNTIYF
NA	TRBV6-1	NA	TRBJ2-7	TGTGCCAGCAGTGAGGTACAGGAACCTCTCGAGCAGTACTTC	CASSEVQEPLEQYF
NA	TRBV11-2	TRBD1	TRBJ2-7	TGTGCCAGCAGCCGGGACAGGGACTACGAGCAGTACTTC	CASSRDRDYEQYF
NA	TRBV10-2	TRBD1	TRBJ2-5	TGCGCCAGCAGATTCGACAGGGGAGAGACCCAGTACTTC	CASRFDRGETQYF
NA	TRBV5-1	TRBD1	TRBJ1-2	TGCGCCAGCAGCCCTCAGGGGGCGCACAACTATGGCTACACCTTC	CASSPQGAHNYGYTF
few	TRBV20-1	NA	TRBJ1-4	TGCAGTGCTAGAGTAGGACAGAAACTGTTTTTT	CSARVGQKLFF